This T cell receptor beta chain was obtained from a study of T cell responses to AZD1222 COVID-19 vaccine. Trimming removed 0 bases from V and 8 bases from J; junction bases left unmatched: 11. The length of the CDR3 is 16 residues. CDR1 and CDR2 (germline): SGHRS, YFSETQ. This clone showed up just once. Its antigen is not known. TCRdb keeps only in-frame clones here, not all; method: immunoSEQ multiplex PCR. The repertoire consists of over 150,000 clones, with just under 90% occurring once and the leading ten covering around 5.8%. Study outcomes and limitations: Following two doses of AZD1222, Spike-specific TCR breadth and depth rose.

This chain uses TRBV5-1 with TRBJ1-2, with 9 bases lining up with TRBD1. This receptor was obtained from an adult in good health. This specimen consisted of peripheral blood, obtained on day 0 of AZD1222 vaccination. The CDR3 is CASSLGPDRGTGGYTF. As DNA, the CDR3 is TGCGCCAGCAGCTTGGGCCCCGACAGGGGGACAGGGGGCTACACCTTC.